These T cell receptor beta chains were read from a single sample in a study of blood T cell repertoires in COVID-19. Only in-frame clones appear in the TCRdb table, and some are missing; sequencing was by immunoSEQ multiplex PCR. The table has about 47,000 clones, approximately 84% seen once. Source material: peripheral blood. These receptors came from a man in his fifties with acute or convalescent COVID-19. Both conserved end residues are part of each CDR3. The D gene is left open where the match is weak. Clone size is not always given. Where it is, it says once, few, many or a class for expanded clones.

TRBD1,-,TRBJ1-5,16,TRBV24-1,CATSGARGQGNQPQHF,TGTGCCACCAGTGGGGCTAGGGGACAGGGAAATCAGCCCCAGCATTTT
TRBD1,few,TRBJ1-2,14,TRBV5-6,CASSLGTEGNGYTF,TGTGCCAGCAGCCTTGGGACAGAAGGGAATGGCTACACCTTC
-,few,TRBJ1-1,13,TRBV7-3,CASSPGKNTEAFF,TGTGCCAGCAGCCCCGGGAAGAACACTGAAGCTTTCTTT
TRBD1,-,TRBJ2-7,17,TRBV4-2,CASSQLFLGQGSLEQYF,TGTGCCAGCAGCCAACTGTTCCTAGGACAGGGATCCCTCGAGCAGTACTTC
-,-,TRBJ1-1,12,TRBV6-5,CASSYSRAEAFF,TGTGCCAGCAGTTATTCCAGGGCTGAAGCTTTCTTT
TRBD1,-,TRBJ2-7,15,TRBV11-2,CASSLGQGGSYEQYF,TGTGCCAGCAGCTTAGGACAGGGGGGGTCCTACGAGCAGTACTTC
-,-,TRBJ2-5,13,TRBV4-1,CASSQIAAETQYF,TGCGCCAGCAGCCAAATAGCGGCTGAGACCCAGTACTTC
-,-,TRBJ2-1,15,TRBV20-1,CSASPVIYAYNEQFF,TGCAGTGCTAGTCCAGTTATTTATGCCTACAATGAGCAGTTCTTC
-,-,TRBJ2-5,15,TRBV7-6,CASSLGGQKGGTQYF,TGTGCCAGCAGCTTAGGAGGACAGAAGGGTGGGACCCAGTACTTC
-,-,TRBJ2-7,13,TRBV6-6,CASSYSSNYEQYF,TGTGCCAGCAGTTACTCTAGCAACTACGAGCAGTACTTC
-,-,TRBJ2-1,15,TRBV28,CASSLAGISYNEQFF,TGTGCCAGCAGTTTAGCGGGAATCTCCTACAATGAGCAGTTCTTC
TRBD2,-,TRBJ2-1,16,TRBV3-1/TRBV3-2,CASSQGSGSSYNEQFF,TGTGCCAGCAGCCAAGGTAGCGGGAGCTCCTACAATGAGCAGTTCTTC
TRBD1,-,TRBJ2-5,17,TRBV6-1,CASSESTGARNQETQYF,TGTGCCAGCAGTGAATCGACAGGGGCCAGAAACCAAGAGACCCAGTACTTC
TRBD2,-,TRBJ2-7,17,TRBV11-2,CASSFSAGGSSPYEQYF,TGTGCCAGCAGCTTTTCGGCGGGCGGGAGCTCGCCCTACGAGCAGTACTTC
-,-,TRBJ2-5,15,TRBV2,CASSEMELVRETQYF,TGTGCCAGCAGTGAAATGGAGTTGGTGCGGGAGACCCAGTACTTC
-,-,TRBJ1-5,15,TRBV5-5,CASSLSGGGNQPQHF,TGTGCCAGCAGCTTAAGTGGGGGCGGCAATCAGCCCCAGCATTTT
TRBD1,few,TRBJ1-2,13,TRBV5-4,CAGGTGENYGYTF,TGTGCCGGAGGGACAGGCGAAAACTATGGCTACACCTTC
-,-,TRBJ2-1,15,TRBV6-5,CASTEGGEGYNEQFF,TGTGCCAGCACGGAGGGGGGGGAGGGTTACAATGAGCAGTTCTTC
-,-,TRBJ1-3,14,TRBV6-5,CASSYSQGRDTIYF,TGTGCCAGCAGTTACTCACAGGGCAGAGACACCATATATTTT
-,-,TRBJ2-7,12,TRBV5-1,CASSESEGEQYF,TGCGCCAGCAGCGAATCAGAGGGCGAGCAGTACTTC
-,-,TRBJ1-2,13,TRBV3-1/TRBV3-2,CASSQGQGTGYTF,TGCGCCAGCAGCCAAGGGCAGGGAACGGGCTACACCTTC
-,-,TRBJ2-1,16,TRBV9,CASSVAWVEEDNEQFF,TGTGCCAGCAGCGTAGCATGGGTGGAAGAGGACAATGAGCAGTTCTTC
TRBD1,-,TRBJ1-4,14,TRBV28,CASTRDRLNEKLFF,TGTGCCAGCACGAGGGACAGACTAAATGAAAAACTGTTTTTT